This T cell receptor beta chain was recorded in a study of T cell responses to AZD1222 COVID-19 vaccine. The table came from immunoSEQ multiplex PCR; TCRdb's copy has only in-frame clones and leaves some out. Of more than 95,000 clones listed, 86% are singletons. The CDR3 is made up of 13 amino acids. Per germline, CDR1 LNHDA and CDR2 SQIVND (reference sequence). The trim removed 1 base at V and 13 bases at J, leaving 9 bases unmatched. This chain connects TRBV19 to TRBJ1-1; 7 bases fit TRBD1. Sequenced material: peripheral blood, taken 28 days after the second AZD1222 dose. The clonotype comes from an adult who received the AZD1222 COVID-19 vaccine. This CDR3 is CASSIAGTESVFF. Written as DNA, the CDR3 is TGTGCCAGTAGTATAGCCGGGACAGAATCCGTTTTCTTT.